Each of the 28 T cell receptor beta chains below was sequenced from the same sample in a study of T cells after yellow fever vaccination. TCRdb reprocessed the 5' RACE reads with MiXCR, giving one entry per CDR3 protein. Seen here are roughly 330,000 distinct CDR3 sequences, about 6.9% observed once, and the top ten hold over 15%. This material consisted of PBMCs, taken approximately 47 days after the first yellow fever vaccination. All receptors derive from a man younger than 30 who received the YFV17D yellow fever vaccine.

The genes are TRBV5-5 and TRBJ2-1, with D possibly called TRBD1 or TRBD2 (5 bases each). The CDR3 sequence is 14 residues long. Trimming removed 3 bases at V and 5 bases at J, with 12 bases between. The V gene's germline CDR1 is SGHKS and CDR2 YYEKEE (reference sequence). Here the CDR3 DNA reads TGTGCCAGCAGCTCTAGCAGGGCTAACAATGAGCAGTTCTTC. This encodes CASSSSRANNEQFF.

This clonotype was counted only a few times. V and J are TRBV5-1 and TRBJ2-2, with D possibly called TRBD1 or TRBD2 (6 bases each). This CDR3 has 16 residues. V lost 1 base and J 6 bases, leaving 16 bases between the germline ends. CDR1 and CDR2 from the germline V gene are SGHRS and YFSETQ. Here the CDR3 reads CASSLIGGGYAGELFF. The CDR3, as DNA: TGCGCCAGCAGCTTGATAGGAGGGGGATACGCCGGGGAGCTGTTTTTT.

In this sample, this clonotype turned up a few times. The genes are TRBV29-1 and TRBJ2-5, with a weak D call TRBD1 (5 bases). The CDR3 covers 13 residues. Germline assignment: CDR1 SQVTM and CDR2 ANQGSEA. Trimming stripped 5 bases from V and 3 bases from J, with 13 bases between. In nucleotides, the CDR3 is TGCAGCGTTCCAGGGCGAGCCAAAGAGACCCAGTACTTC. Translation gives CSVPGRAKETQYF.

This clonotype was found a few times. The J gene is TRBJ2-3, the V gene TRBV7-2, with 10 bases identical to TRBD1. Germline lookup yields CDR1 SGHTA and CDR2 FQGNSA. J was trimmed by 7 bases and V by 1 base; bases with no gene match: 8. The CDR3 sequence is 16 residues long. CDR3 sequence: CASSLVVGQGLNTQYF. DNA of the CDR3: TGTGCCAGCAGCTTAGTGGTGGGACAGGGGCTAAATACGCAGTATTTT.

CDR3 amino acids: CASSLRQGPQETQYF. The CDR3 DNA reads as TGCGCCAGCAGCCTAAGACAGGGGCCTCAAGAGACCCAGTACTTC. V and J are TRBV5-1 and TRBJ2-5, with 8 bases fitting TRBD1. J gave up 2 bases and V 4 bases, and 7 bases lay outside the gene matches. This CDR3 contains 15 residues. CDR1 SGHRS and CDR2 YFSETQ come from the germline V gene. Variable domain in full (rest from reference TRBV5-1 and TRBJ2-5): KAGVTQTPRYLIKTRGQQVTLSCSPISGHRSVSWYQQTPGQGLQFLFEYFSETQRNKGNFPGRFSGRQFSNSRSEMNVSTLELGDSALYLCASSLRQGPQETQYFGPGTRLLVL.

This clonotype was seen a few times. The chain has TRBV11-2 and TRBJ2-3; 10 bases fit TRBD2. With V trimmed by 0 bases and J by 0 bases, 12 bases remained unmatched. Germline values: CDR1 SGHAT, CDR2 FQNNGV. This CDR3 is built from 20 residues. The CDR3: CASSLDLWLAGDSSTDTQYF. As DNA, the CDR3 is TGTGCCAGCAGCTTAGATTTATGGCTAGCGGGGGATTCTAGCACAGATACGCAGTATTTT.

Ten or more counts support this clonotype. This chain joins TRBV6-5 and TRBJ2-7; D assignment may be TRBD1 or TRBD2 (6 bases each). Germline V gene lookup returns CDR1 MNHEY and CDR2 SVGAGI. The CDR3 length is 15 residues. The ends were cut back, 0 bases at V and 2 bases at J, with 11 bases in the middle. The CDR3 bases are TGTGCCAGCAGTTACTCGAAGGGGGGCACCTACGAGCAGTACTTC. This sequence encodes CASSYSKGGTYEQYF.

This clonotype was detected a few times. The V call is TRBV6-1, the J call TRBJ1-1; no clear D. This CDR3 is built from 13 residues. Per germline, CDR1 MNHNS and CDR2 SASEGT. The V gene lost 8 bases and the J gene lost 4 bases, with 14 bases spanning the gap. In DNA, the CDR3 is TGTGCCAGCTTTCACCCAGGCGCCACTGAAGCTTTCTTT. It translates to CASFHPGATEAFF.

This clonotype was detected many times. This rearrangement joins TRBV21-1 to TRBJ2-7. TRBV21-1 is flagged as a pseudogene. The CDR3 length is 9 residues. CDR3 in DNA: TGTGCCAGCAGCAAAGAGGATGGCGTC. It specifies CASSKEDGV.

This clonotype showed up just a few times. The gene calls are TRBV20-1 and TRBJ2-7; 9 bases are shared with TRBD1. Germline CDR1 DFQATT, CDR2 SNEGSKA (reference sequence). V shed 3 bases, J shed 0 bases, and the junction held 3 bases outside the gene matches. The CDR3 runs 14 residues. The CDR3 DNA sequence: TGCAGTGCTAGTGGGACAGGGAGCTCCTACGAGCAGTACGTC. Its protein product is CSASGTGSSYEQYV.

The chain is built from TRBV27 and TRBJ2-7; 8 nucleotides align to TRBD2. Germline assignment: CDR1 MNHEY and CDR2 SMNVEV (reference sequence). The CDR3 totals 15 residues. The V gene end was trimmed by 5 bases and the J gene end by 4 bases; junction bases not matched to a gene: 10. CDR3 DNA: TGTGCCAGCAGTAGTTACGCGGGGGGAGATTACGAGCAGTACTTC. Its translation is CASSSYAGGDYEQYF.

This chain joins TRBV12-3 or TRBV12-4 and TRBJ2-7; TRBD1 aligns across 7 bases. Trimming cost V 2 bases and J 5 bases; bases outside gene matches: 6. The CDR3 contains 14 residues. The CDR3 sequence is CASSLRQGLHEQYF. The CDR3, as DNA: TGTGCCAGCAGTTTAAGACAGGGTTTACACGAGCAGTACTTC.

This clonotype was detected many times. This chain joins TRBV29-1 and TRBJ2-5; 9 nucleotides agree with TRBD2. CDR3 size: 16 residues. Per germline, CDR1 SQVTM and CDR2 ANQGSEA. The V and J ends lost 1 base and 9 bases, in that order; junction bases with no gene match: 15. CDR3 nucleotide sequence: TGCAGCGTTGAAGGGCTAGCGGGGACACAAGAGACGGCCCAGTACTTC. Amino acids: CSVEGLAGTQETAQYF.

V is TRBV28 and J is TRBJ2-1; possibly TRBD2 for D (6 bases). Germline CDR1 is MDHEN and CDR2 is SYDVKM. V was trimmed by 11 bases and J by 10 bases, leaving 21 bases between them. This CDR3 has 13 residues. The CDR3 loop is CAGGLGPSGEQFF. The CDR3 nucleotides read TGTGCCGGGGGACTGGGCCCATCGGGAGAGCAGTTCTTC.

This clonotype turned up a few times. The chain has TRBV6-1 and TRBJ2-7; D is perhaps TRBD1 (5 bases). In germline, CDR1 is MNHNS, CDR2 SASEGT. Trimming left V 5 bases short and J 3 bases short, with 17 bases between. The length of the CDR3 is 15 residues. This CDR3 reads CASSKTGAQVYEQYF. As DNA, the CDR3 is TGTGCCAGCAGTAAAACTGGAGCACAGGTCTACGAGCAGTACTTC.

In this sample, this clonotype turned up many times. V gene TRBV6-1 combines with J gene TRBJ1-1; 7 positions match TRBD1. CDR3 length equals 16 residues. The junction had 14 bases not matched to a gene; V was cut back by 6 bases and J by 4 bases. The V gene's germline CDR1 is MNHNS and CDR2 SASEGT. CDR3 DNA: TGTGCCAGCAGCCCGCCGGCGCCGCAGGGGGGCACTGAAGCTTTCTTT. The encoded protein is CASSPPAPQGGTEAFF.

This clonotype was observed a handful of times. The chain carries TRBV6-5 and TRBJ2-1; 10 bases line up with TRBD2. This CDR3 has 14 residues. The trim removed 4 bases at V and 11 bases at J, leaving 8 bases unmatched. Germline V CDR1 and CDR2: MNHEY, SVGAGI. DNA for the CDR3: TGTGCCAGCAGTTCCGGGGTAGCGGGGGGCCAGCAGTTCTTC. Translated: CASSSGVAGGQQFF.

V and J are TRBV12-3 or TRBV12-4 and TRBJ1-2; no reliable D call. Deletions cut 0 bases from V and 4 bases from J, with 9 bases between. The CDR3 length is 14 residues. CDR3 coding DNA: TGTGCCAGCAGTTTAGCGGTGCGCGGCTATGGCTACACCTTC. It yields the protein CASSLAVRGYGYTF.

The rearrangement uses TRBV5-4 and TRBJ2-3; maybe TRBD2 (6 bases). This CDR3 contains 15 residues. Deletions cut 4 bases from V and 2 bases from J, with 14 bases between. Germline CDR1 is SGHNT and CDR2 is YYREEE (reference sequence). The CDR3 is CASSLSAGTTDTQYF. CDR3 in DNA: TGTGCCAGCAGCCTTAGTGCGGGAACCACAGATACGCAGTATTTT. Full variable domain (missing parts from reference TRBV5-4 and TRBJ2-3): ETGVTQSPTHLIKTRGQQVTLRCSSQSGHNTVSWYQQALGQGPQFIFQYYREEENGRGNFPPRFSGLQFPNYSSELNVNALELDDSALYLCASSLSAGTTDTQYFGPGTRLTVL.

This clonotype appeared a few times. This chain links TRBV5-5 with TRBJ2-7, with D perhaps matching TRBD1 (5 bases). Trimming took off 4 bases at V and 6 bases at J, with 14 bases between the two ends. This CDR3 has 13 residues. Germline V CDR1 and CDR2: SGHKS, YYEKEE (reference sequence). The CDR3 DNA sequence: TGTGCCAGCAGCCCGGTGGTGGGGCCCGAGCAGTACTTC. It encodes CASSPVVGPEQYF.

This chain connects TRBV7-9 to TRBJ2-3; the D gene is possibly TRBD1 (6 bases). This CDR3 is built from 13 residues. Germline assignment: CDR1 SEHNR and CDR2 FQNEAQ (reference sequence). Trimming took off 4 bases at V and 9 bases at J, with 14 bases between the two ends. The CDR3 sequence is CASSSGQRGTQYF. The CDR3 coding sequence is TGTGCCAGCAGCTCAGGGCAGAGGGGGACGCAGTATTTT.

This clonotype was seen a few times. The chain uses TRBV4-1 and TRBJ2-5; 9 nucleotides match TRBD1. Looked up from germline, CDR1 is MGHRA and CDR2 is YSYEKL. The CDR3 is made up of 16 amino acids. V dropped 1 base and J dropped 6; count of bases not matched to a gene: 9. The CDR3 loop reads CASSQVTGGASQTQYF. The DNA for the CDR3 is TGCGCCAGCAGCCAAGTTACAGGGGGCGCGAGCCAGACCCAGTACTTC.

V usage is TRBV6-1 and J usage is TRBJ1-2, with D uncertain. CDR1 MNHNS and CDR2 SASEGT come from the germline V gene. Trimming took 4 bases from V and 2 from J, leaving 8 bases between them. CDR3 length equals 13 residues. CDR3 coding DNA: TGTGCCAGCAGTGGGACTTTCAACTATGGCTACACCTTC. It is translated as CASSGTFNYGYTF.

The CDR3 protein is CASRYASENTEAFF. CDR3 nucleotides: TGTGCCAGCAGGTATGCCTCGGAGAACACTGAAGCTTTCTTT. The chain links TRBV7-9 to TRBJ1-1; no definite D call. Looked up from germline, CDR1 is SEHNR and CDR2 is FQNEAQ (reference sequence). The CDR3 loop spans 14 amino acids. Trimming took off 6 bases at V and 1 base at J, with 12 bases between the two ends. Looking up the rest from reference TRBV7-9 and TRBJ1-1 gives the full variable domain: DTGVSQNPRHKITKRGQNVTFRCDPISEHNRLYWYRQTLGQGPEFLTYFQNEAQLEKSRLLSDRFSAERPKGSFSTLEIQRTEQGDSAMYLCASRYASENTEAFFGQGTRLTVV.

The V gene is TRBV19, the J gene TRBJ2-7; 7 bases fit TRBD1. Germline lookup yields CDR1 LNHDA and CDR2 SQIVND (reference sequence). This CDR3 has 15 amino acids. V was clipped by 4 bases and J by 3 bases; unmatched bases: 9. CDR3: CASSTRQGLNYEQYF. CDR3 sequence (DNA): TGTGCCAGTAGTACCCGACAGGGCCTCAACTACGAGCAGTACTTC.

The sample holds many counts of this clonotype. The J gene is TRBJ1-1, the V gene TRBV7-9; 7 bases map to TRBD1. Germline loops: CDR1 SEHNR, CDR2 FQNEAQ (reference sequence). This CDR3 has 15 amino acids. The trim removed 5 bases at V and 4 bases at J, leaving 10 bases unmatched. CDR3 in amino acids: CASSADRVALTEAFF. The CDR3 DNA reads TGTGCCAGCAGCGCCGACAGGGTAGCTCTCACTGAAGCTTTCTTT.

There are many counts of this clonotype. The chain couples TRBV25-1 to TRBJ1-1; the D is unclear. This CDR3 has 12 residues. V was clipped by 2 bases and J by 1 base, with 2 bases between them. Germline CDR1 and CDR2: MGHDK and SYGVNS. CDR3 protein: CASSERNTEAFF. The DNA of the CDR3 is TGTGCCAGCAGTGAAAGGAACACTGAAGCTTTCTTT.

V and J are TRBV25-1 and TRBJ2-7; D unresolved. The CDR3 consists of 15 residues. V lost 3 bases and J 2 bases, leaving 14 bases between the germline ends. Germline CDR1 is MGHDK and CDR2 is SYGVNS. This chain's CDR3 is CASSDVGTNTYEQYV. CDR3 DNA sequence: TGTGCCAGCAGTGACGTTGGCACAAACACCTACGAGCAGTACGTC.